These T cell receptor beta chains were read from a single sample in a study of molecular identifiers for immune sequencing clone quantification. TCRdb redid the calling of the PCR reads with MiXCR, one entry per CDR3 protein. The data show 300,000 to 400,000 distinct CDR3 sequences, with roughly 23% seen just once and 0.7% to 0.9% held by the top ten. Sequencing was done on a sample of naive CD8+ T cells from blood, with Jurkat cell RNA spiked in. These receptors were taken from a human donor in good health. Some libraries in this study had Jurkat cell RNA spiked in. The CDR3 runs from the conserved cysteine through the conserved F or W. D genes are given only for firm matches. Size is omitted from some rows. Given values are once, few, many or a class for expanded clones.

>TRBD1|TRBJ1-1|TRBV4-3|many
TGCGCCAGCAGCCCGGCCCGGGACAGGTCTCTGAACACTGAAGCTTTCTTT
CASSPARDRSLNTEAFF
>NA|TRBJ1-1|TRBV27|few
TGTGCCAGCAGTTCTATAGGACCGCTCCGAATAGAAGCTTTCTTT
CASSSIGPLRIEAFF
>NA|TRBJ2-3|TRBV2|many
TGTGCCAGCAGCGGGGCAGAGAGGGGCACAGATACGCAGTATTTT
CASSGAERGTDTQYF
>NA|TRBJ2-5|TRBV7-2|many
TGTGCCAGCAGCCCCGGACTGTTCATCTCCCAGGCCCCTCCCCAAGAGACCCAGTACTTC
CASSPGLFISQAPPQETQYF
>NA|TRBJ1-6|TRBV5-6|many
TGTGCCAGCAGCTGGAATATAGATTCACCCCTCCACTTT
CASSWNIDSPLHF
>NA|TRBJ1-6|TRBV7-9|many
TGTGCCAGCAGCTTAGTTGGTTCACCCCTCCACTTT
CASSLVGSPLHF
>TRBD2|TRBJ2-3|TRBV6-2/TRBV6-3|many
TGTGCCAGCGCCTGGACTAGCGGGATATCAGATACGCAGTATTTT
CASAWTSGISDTQYF
>TRBD1|TRBJ1-6|TRBV5-6|NA
TGTGCCAGCAGCCCCACCGGGACAGAAGGGATTTCACCCCTCCACTTT
CASSPTGTEGISPLHF
>NA|TRBJ2-3|TRBV9|few
TGTGCCAGCAGCATTCTTTGGGGCGGGGTCAGCACAGATACGCAGTATTTT
CASSILWGGVSTDTQYF
>TRBD1|TRBJ1-1|TRBV5-5|many
TGTGCCAGCAGCTTCGGACAGGGCCCAGGTCGGGCTTTCTTT
CASSFGQGPGRAFF
>TRBD2|TRBJ2-7|TRBV7-9|NA
TGTGCCAGCAGCTTGACTATGGATAGCGGGGGTCTCGAGCAGTACTTC
CASSLTMDSGGLEQYF
>TRBD2|TRBJ2-2|TRBV7-9|many
TGTGCCAGCAGCTCCCCGACTAGCGGCACGAACACCGGGGAGCTGTTTTTT
CASSSPTSGTNTGELFF
>TRBD1|TRBJ2-7|TRBV7-9|many
TGTGCCAGCAGCGTGACAGGGGGCGCGGGCGAGCAGTACTTC
CASSVTGGAGEQYF
>NA|TRBJ2-7|TRBV30|many
TGTGCCTGGAGTGGACTAGACGAGCAGTACTTC
CAWSGLDEQYF
>TRBD1|TRBJ2-7|TRBV5-6|NA
TGTGCCAGCAGCTGGACAGGGGGGGGCGAGCAGTGCTTC
CASSWTGGGEQCF
>TRBD1|TRBJ2-7|TRBV2|many
TGTGCCAGCAGTGTTCCGGGACAGGGGTACGAGCAGTACTTC
CASSVPGQGYEQYF
>TRBD2|TRBJ2-7|TRBV13|many
TGTGCCAGCAGCCCAAGGACTAGCGGGAGTTACGAGCAGTACTTC
CASSPRTSGSYEQYF
>TRBD1|TRBJ2-2|TRBV12-3/TRBV12-4|NA
TGTGCCAGCAGTGCCCAGACAGGGCGCGGGGAGCTGTTTTTT
CASSAQTGRGELFF
>NA|TRBJ1-6|TRBV2|NA
TGTGCCAGCACCAAGAACGCCGGACCGGATTCACCCCTCCACTTT
CASTKNAGPDSPLHF
>TRBD1|TRBJ2-7|TRBV6-2/TRBV6-3|many
TGTGCCAGCAGTCCCCAGGGGGCGGACGAGCAGTACTTC
CASSPQGADEQYF
>NA|TRBJ1-4|TRBV28|many
TGTGCCAGCAGTCCTTGGACGACACCGAATGAAAAACTGTTTTTT
CASSPWTTPNEKLFF
>NA|TRBJ2-7|TRBV7-9|many
TGTGCCAGCAGCGGGGAGTGGTCCTACGAGCAGTACTTC
CASSGEWSYEQYF
>NA|TRBJ2-2|TRBV24-1|many
TGTGCCACCAGTGATTTGCCCGCAGGGTACAACACCGGGGAGCTGTTTTTT
CATSDLPAGYNTGELFF
>NA|TRBJ2-7|TRBV7-9|many
TGTGCCAGCAGCATCCCGGGACTGGCATACGAGCAGTACTTC
CASSIPGLAYEQYF
>NA|TRBJ1-1|TRBV2|many
TGTGCCAGCAGTAGTCGAATTCACACTGAAGCTTTCTTT
CASSSRIHTEAFF